A selection of T cell receptor beta chains follows, all from one sample in a study of cytomegalovirus exposure and HLA in healthy donors. Sequencing was performed with immunoSEQ multiplex PCR; in TCRdb, only in-frame clones are kept and a portion is missing. The table shows about 170,000 clones, with about four fifths occurring only once. Sequencing was done on a sample of PBMCs. These receptors were taken from a boy aged 2 to 10 in good health and CMV-seronegative. Each CDR3 is given with its conserved first and last residue. D genes are given only for firm matches.

CDR3 length	D gene	V gene	J gene	CDR3 DNA	CDR3 protein
16	TRBD1	TRBV27	TRBJ2-1	TGTGCCAGCAGCCTTACAACCGGGACAGCCAACAATGAGCAGTTCTTC	CASSLTTGTANNEQFF
14	-	TRBV19	TRBJ1-2	TGTGCCAGTAGTATAGGTAGAGGGAACTATGGCTACACCTTC	CASSIGRGNYGYTF
15	TRBD2	TRBV4-2	TRBJ2-5	TGTGCCAGCAGCCAAATCCTGGGAGGGCGGGAGACCCAGTACTTC	CASSQILGGRETQYF
18	-	TRBV28	TRBJ2-1	TGTGCCAGCAGTTCCAACCGACTAGATCGGCTTGGCTCCAATGAGCAGTTCTTC	CASSSNRLDRLGSNEQFF
15	TRBD2	TRBV4-1	TRBJ2-7	TGCGCCAGCAGCCCCGGACTAGCGGGGTCCTACGAGCAGTACTTC	CASSPGLAGSYEQYF
16	-	TRBV6-5	TRBJ2-1	TGTGCCAGCAGTTACTCTTGGGGCGAATCTACAATGAGCCAGTTCTTC	CASSYSWGESTMSQFF
15	-	TRBV10-3	TRBJ1-3	TGTGCCATCAGTGAGCGGCGGATCTCTGGAAACACCATATATTTT	CAISERRISGNTIYF
16	TRBD1	TRBV5-1	TRBJ1-2	TGCGCCAGCCACCCCGGAAACCCACCAGGGGGTGGCGGCTACACCTTC	CASHPGNPPGGGGYTF
14	-	TRBV2	TRBJ2-5	TGTGCCAGCGTTGGACACGTTCTACAAGAGACCCAGTACTTC	CASVGHVLQETQYF
16	-	TRBV4-1	TRBJ2-1	TGCGCCAGCAGCCAAGGCACAGGGTCGCTAGGGAATGAGCAGTTCTTC	CASSQGTGSLGNEQFF
15	-	TRBV2	TRBJ2-7	TGTGCCAGCAGATTGGATGGGGACTTTACCTACGAGCAGTACTTC	CASRLDGDFTYEQYF
14	-	TRBV29-1	TRBJ2-7	TGCAGCGTTGAGTCATTGGTAGGAGTAGGCGAGCAGTACTTC	CSVESLVGVGEQYF
19	TRBD2	TRBV7-9	TRBJ2-1	TGTGCCAGCAGCTTAATTAAGACTAGCGTCGAGGGGCCCTACAATGAGCAGTTCTTC	CASSLIKTSVEGPYNEQFF
15	-	TRBV4-1	TRBJ2-7	TGCGCCAGCAGCCAGAAGGCGGCCTCCACCTACGAGCAGTACTTC	CASSQKAASTYEQYF
16	-	TRBV11-2	TRBJ2-1	TGTGCCAGCAGCTTAGCGGGAATTGGATTCTACAATGAGCAGTTCTTC	CASSLAGIGFYNEQFF
16	-	TRBV4-1	TRBJ1-1	TGCGCCAGCAGCCAATCCATCGCGACGGGAAACACTGAAGCTTTCTTT	CASSQSIATGNTEAFF
15	TRBD1	TRBV7-9	TRBJ2-7	TGTGCCAGCAGCCCCCCGCGGGACAGGGGTTACGAGCAGTACTTC	CASSPPRDRGYEQYF
15	-	TRBV18	TRBJ1-2	TGTGCCAGCTCACCACCGACCCGGGAGACGAGTGGCTACACCTTC	CASSPPTRETSGYTF
14	-	TRBV6-5	TRBJ1-5	TGTGCCAGCAGTCCGGGGATACTCAATCAGCCCCAGCATTTT	CASSPGILNQPQHF